Listed below are T cell receptor beta chains from one sample, sequenced in a study of blood T cell repertoires in COVID-19. TCRdb keeps only in-frame clones here, not all; method: immunoSEQ multiplex PCR. The sample contains around 140,000 clones, around 87% of which appear only once. Source material: PBMCs or T cells enriched from blood (not recorded which). The receptors were gathered from a man between 60 and 70 years old who had recovered from COVID-19. The CDR3 runs from the conserved cysteine through the conserved F or W. The D gene is left open where the match is weak. Clone size is stated in some rows and not others, as once, few, many or a class when expanded.

abundance: -
v_gene: TRBV7-2
d_gene: -
j_gene: TRBJ2-7
CDR3nt: TGTGCCAGCAGCTTACAGGGGTACGAGCAGTACTTC
CDR3aa: CASSLQGYEQYF

abundance: -
v_gene: TRBV28
d_gene: TRBD2
j_gene: TRBJ2-5
CDR3nt: TGTGCCAGCAGCCCGCGGGGGGGGTGGTCGGAGACCCAGTACTTC
CDR3aa: CASSPRGGWSETQYF

abundance: -
v_gene: TRBV5-4
d_gene: -
j_gene: TRBJ2-7
CDR3nt: TGTGCCAGCAGCGAGGACCCTGGAGGCTACGAGCAGTACTTC
CDR3aa: CASSEDPGGYEQYF

abundance: -
v_gene: TRBV11-1
d_gene: TRBD1
j_gene: TRBJ2-7
CDR3nt: TGTGCCAGCAGCCGTAACCGGGACAGTTCCTACGAGCAGTACTTC
CDR3aa: CASSRNRDSSYEQYF

abundance: -
v_gene: TRBV19
d_gene: TRBD1
j_gene: TRBJ2-7
CDR3nt: TGTGCCAGTAGAGGCAGGGGGTCCACCTACGAGCAGTACTTC
CDR3aa: CASRGRGSTYEQYF

abundance: -
v_gene: TRBV5-4
d_gene: TRBD1
j_gene: TRBJ2-2
CDR3nt: TGTGCCAGCAGCCCCTCCCGACAGGGGGTCAACACCGGGGAGCTGTTTTTT
CDR3aa: CASSPSRQGVNTGELFF

abundance: once
v_gene: TRBV19
d_gene: -
j_gene: TRBJ1-1
CDR3nt: TGTGCCAGTAGTATAGCGTACGGCACTGAAGCTTTCTTT
CDR3aa: CASSIAYGTEAFF

abundance: -
v_gene: TRBV9
d_gene: TRBD2
j_gene: TRBJ2-1
CDR3nt: TGTGCCAGCAGCGGTTCGCCCGGGGGGGCCAATGAGCAGTTCTTC
CDR3aa: CASSGSPGGANEQFF

abundance: -
v_gene: TRBV11-2
d_gene: -
j_gene: TRBJ1-6
CDR3nt: TGTGCCAGCAGCTTAGCGGGGTCATATAATTCACCCCTCCACTTT
CDR3aa: CASSLAGSYNSPLHF

abundance: -
v_gene: TRBV27
d_gene: TRBD1
j_gene: TRBJ1-2
CDR3nt: TGTGCCAGCAGTTTATGGTCAGGGGGCTATGGCTACACCTTC
CDR3aa: CASSLWSGGYGYTF

abundance: -
v_gene: TRBV18
d_gene: -
j_gene: TRBJ1-1
CDR3nt: TGTGCCAGCTCACCTCTGACAGGCGAAGCTTTCTTT
CDR3aa: CASSPLTGEAFF

abundance: -
v_gene: TRBV28
d_gene: TRBD2
j_gene: TRBJ2-5
CDR3nt: TGTGCCAGCAGCAGCCTCTTAGCGGGGAGAGAGACCCAGTACTTC
CDR3aa: CASSSLLAGRETQYF

abundance: -
v_gene: TRBV18
d_gene: -
j_gene: TRBJ1-3
CDR3nt: TGTGCCAGCTCACAATCGACATCCAGCTCTGGAAACACCATATATTTT
CDR3aa: CASSQSTSSSGNTIYF

abundance: -
v_gene: TRBV2
d_gene: TRBD2
j_gene: TRBJ2-7
CDR3nt: TGTGCCAGCGAGAGGCTAGCGGGGGGGATATACGAGCAGTACTTC
CDR3aa: CASERLAGGIYEQYF

abundance: -
v_gene: TRBV7-9
d_gene: -
j_gene: TRBJ2-1
CDR3nt: TGTGCCAGCAGCCTCAGGGTCACCGGTGGTGAGCAGTTCTTC
CDR3aa: CASSLRVTGGEQFF

abundance: -
v_gene: TRBV6-5
d_gene: -
j_gene: TRBJ1-2
CDR3nt: TGTGCCAGCAGACGGACAGTACACTATGGCTACACCTTC
CDR3aa: CASRRTVHYGYTF

abundance: -
v_gene: TRBV28
d_gene: TRBD1
j_gene: TRBJ2-7
CDR3nt: TGTGCCAGCAGTTCCTCCGGGACAGGGGGCGCCTCCTACGAGCAGTACTTC
CDR3aa: CASSSSGTGGASYEQYF

abundance: -
v_gene: TRBV28
d_gene: TRBD1
j_gene: TRBJ1-1
CDR3nt: TGTGCCAGCACCTCGACAGGGTGGGGGGCTGAAGCTTTCTTT
CDR3aa: CASTSTGWGAEAFF

abundance: -
v_gene: TRBV6-1
d_gene: TRBD1
j_gene: TRBJ2-3
CDR3nt: TGTGCCAGCAGTGAAATGGCAGGGGGTAGCACAGATACGCAGTATTTT
CDR3aa: CASSEMAGGSTDTQYF

abundance: -
v_gene: TRBV5-1
d_gene: -
j_gene: TRBJ1-3
CDR3nt: TGCGCCAGCAGCCCCCAGCCGGGTTCTGGAAACACCATATATTTT
CDR3aa: CASSPQPGSGNTIYF

abundance: -
v_gene: TRBV28
d_gene: -
j_gene: TRBJ2-7
CDR3nt: TGTGCCAGCAGTTTATCAGGCTACGAGCAGTACTTC
CDR3aa: CASSLSGYEQYF

abundance: -
v_gene: TRBV5-6
d_gene: TRBD2
j_gene: TRBJ2-7
CDR3nt: TGTGCCAGCAGCTTGATGACTAGCGGGAGTTTTCGGTACGAGCAGTACTTC
CDR3aa: CASSLMTSGSFRYEQYF

abundance: once
v_gene: TRBV9
d_gene: -
j_gene: TRBJ2-5
CDR3nt: TGTGCCAGCAGCACCCATCCAGGGGAAAAGACCCAGTACTTC
CDR3aa: CASSTHPGEKTQYF

abundance: -
v_gene: TRBV19
d_gene: -
j_gene: TRBJ1-1
CDR3nt: TGTGCCAGTAGTATTTGGGGGGTGAACACTGAAGCTTTCTTT
CDR3aa: CASSIWGVNTEAFF

abundance: -
v_gene: TRBV7-9
d_gene: TRBD1
j_gene: TRBJ1-2
CDR3nt: TGTGCCAGCAGCTTAAGTGCAGGGGGCTTAGGCTACACCTTC
CDR3aa: CASSLSAGGLGYTF

abundance: -
v_gene: TRBV11-2
d_gene: -
j_gene: TRBJ1-2
CDR3nt: TGTGCCAGCAGCTTAGATCCAGGGCCCCTCTATGGCTACACCTTC
CDR3aa: CASSLDPGPLYGYTF

abundance: -
v_gene: TRBV5-1
d_gene: -
j_gene: TRBJ2-2
CDR3nt: TGCGCCAGCAGCTTCAGGCAGGGCGAAGGGGAGCTGTTTTTT
CDR3aa: CASSFRQGEGELFF

abundance: -
v_gene: TRBV7-6
d_gene: TRBD1
j_gene: TRBJ1-6
CDR3nt: TGTGCCAGCAGCTTAAGTAAGGGACAGGGGAATTCACCCCTCCACTTT
CDR3aa: CASSLSKGQGNSPLHF

abundance: -
v_gene: TRBV6-5
d_gene: -
j_gene: TRBJ2-3
CDR3nt: TGTGCCAGCGGGTGGCGGGCCCCGCCCGATACGCAGTATTTT
CDR3aa: CASGWRAPPDTQYF

abundance: -
v_gene: TRBV4-2
d_gene: TRBD1
j_gene: TRBJ1-3
CDR3nt: TGTGCCAGCAGCCGCGGACAGGACTCTGGAAACACCATATATTTT
CDR3aa: CASSRGQDSGNTIYF

abundance: -
v_gene: TRBV7-6
d_gene: TRBD2
j_gene: TRBJ2-5
CDR3nt: TGTGCCAGCAGCTTAGTGACTAGCGGGAGTGGAGAGACCCAGTACTTC
CDR3aa: CASSLVTSGSGETQYF

abundance: -
v_gene: TRBV18
d_gene: -
j_gene: TRBJ2-5
CDR3nt: TGTGCCAGCTCACCACCGAGGAGGGGGGGAGAGACCCAGTACTTC
CDR3aa: CASSPPRRGGETQYF

abundance: -
v_gene: TRBV10-2
d_gene: TRBD1
j_gene: TRBJ1-1
CDR3nt: TGCGCCAGCAGTGAGCCACGGGACAGGGCAGGGACTGAAGCTTTCTTT
CDR3aa: CASSEPRDRAGTEAFF

abundance: -
v_gene: TRBV19
d_gene: -
j_gene: TRBJ2-4
CDR3nt: TGTGCCAGTAGGCAGACCACAGGGTCCCCAGGGGCCAAAAACATTCAGTACTTC
CDR3aa: CASRQTTGSPGAKNIQYF

abundance: -
v_gene: TRBV9
d_gene: TRBD2
j_gene: TRBJ2-1
CDR3nt: TGTGCCAGCAGCTTCCGACTAGCTGGGTTCAATGAGCAGTTCTTC
CDR3aa: CASSFRLAGFNEQFF

abundance: -
v_gene: TRBV29-1
d_gene: TRBD1
j_gene: TRBJ2-4
CDR3nt: TGCAGCGTTCAAGACAGGGGCGCAGCCAAAAACATTCAGTACTTC
CDR3aa: CSVQDRGAAKNIQYF

abundance: -
v_gene: TRBV3-1/TRBV3-2
d_gene: TRBD2
j_gene: TRBJ2-7
CDR3nt: TGTGCCAGCAGTCCGGGACTAGCTTTTTCGAAGCAGTACTTC
CDR3aa: CASSPGLAFSKQYF

abundance: -
v_gene: TRBV6-5
d_gene: -
j_gene: TRBJ2-1
CDR3nt: TGTGCCAGCACTCCGCTACTTCAAACCTACAATGAGCAGTTCTTC
CDR3aa: CASTPLLQTYNEQFF

abundance: -
v_gene: TRBV19
d_gene: -
j_gene: TRBJ1-5
CDR3nt: TGTGCCAGTAGTTACTACTCCAGCAATCAGCCCCAGCATTTT
CDR3aa: CASSYYSSNQPQHF

abundance: -
v_gene: TRBV12-3/TRBV12-4
d_gene: -
j_gene: TRBJ1-1
CDR3nt: TGTGCCAGCAGTTTGAGGGAGGACACTGAAGCTTTCTTT
CDR3aa: CASSLREDTEAFF

abundance: few
v_gene: TRBV5-4
d_gene: -
j_gene: TRBJ2-1
CDR3nt: TGTGCCAGCAGCTCGGGGTCGTGGGAGCAGTTCTTC
CDR3aa: CASSSGSWEQFF